The sequence of this T cell receptor beta chain was determined in a study of blood T cell repertoires in COVID-19. Looking at the study overall: The United States, Italy and Spain provided the acute and convalescent COVID-19 samples. The analysed material was cDNA or gDNA that came from T cells, B-cell-depleted T cells, or PBMCs.

Per the germline V gene, CDR1 is PRHDT and CDR2 is FYEKMQ (reference sequence). The ends were cut back, 3 bases at V and 3 bases at J, with 15 bases in the middle. This CDR3 has 15 amino acids. The authors' processing: Amplified reference gene primers provided the basis for estimating nucleated cell counts. The protocol was immunoSEQ multiplex PCR, while the TCRdb copy is restricted to in-frame clones and leaves out a portion. V and J calls and clone size come straight from that table; D and trimming were deduced from the DNA. The data hold about 60,000 clones, with approximately 88% observed a single time.

This receptor was taken from a man aged 30 to 39 with COVID-19, enrolled during active disease. The rearrangement links TRBV13 to TRBJ2-7; tentatively, D is TRBD1 (5 bases). Input material: peripheral blood. CDR3 residues: CASSFRDSSFYEQYF. CDR3 DNA: TGTGCCAGCAGCTTCCGAGACAGCAGTTTCTACGAGCAGTACTTC.